This record concerns one T cell receptor (beta chain) sequence. This table comes from immunoSEQ multiplex PCR, and its TCRdb copy is limited to in-frame clones, with some not included. The sample has over 250,000 clones, more than 85% seen once. Trimming took 4 bases from V and 2 from J; bases not matched to a gene: 2. The CDR3 consists of 13 residues. Germline CDR1 is KGHSY and CDR2 is FQNENV. These data are taken from a study of blood T cell repertoires in COVID-19. Study summary: From T cells, B-cell-depleted T cells, or PBMCs came the material, which was cDNA or gDNA.

Participants were aged roughly 18 to 89 years, lived in under 25 US areas, and enrolled virtually. Donors were grouped by their self-reported clinical history. Cohort 3 recovered donors had two negative PCRs, clearance, or symptom resolution. This clonotype was sampled from a man in his forties or fifties who had recovered from COVID-19. Specimen: PBMCs or T cells enriched from blood (not recorded which). V gene TRBV16 combines with J gene TRBJ2-7; 7 bases agree with TRBD2. Here the CDR3 DNA reads TGTGCCAGCAGCCCGGCGGGAGCCTACGAGCAGTACTTC. It codes for CASSPAGAYEQYF.